The 29 T cell receptor beta chains reported below all come from one sample, sequenced in a study. MiXCR was run by TCRdb on the 5' RACE reads, yielding one entry per CDR3 protein. The sample has nearly 55,000 distinct CDR3 sequences, 15% to 20% seen once; the top ten hold under 2.5%. Sequenced: naive CD4+ T cells sorted from blood. The sample's subset: naive CD4+ T cells, CD4+CD45RA+CD25-. These receptors came from a female donor with breast cancer.

A word on this clonotype: One end of the junction varies from germline; a read error may be responsible. The chain links TRBV14 to TRBJ2-7; D remains ambiguous. There are 14 residues in the CDR3. CDR1 is SGHDN, CDR2 FVKESK, per germline. The CDR3: CSSSPTPGLGEQYF. In nucleotides, the CDR3 is TGTTCCAGCAGCCCTACCCCGGGCTTGGGTGAGCAGTACTTC.

The chain carries TRBV2 and TRBJ2-7; the D gene is possibly TRBD2 (6 bases). The CDR3 totals 15 residues. In germline, CDR1 is SNHLY, CDR2 FYNNEI. The germline V and J ends were trimmed by 6 bases and 2 bases, with 17 bases remaining between them. The CDR3 DNA follows: TGTGCCAGCAGCTTACTGGAGGGAGACACCTACGAGCAGTACTTC. This sequence encodes CASSLLEGDTYEQYF.

V is TRBV12-3 or TRBV12-4 and J is TRBJ2-1; no reliable D call. The CDR3 is made up of 14 amino acids. The V and J ends lost 6 bases and 6 bases respectively, with 15 bases between them. This chain's CDR3 is CASSPNKWSNEQFF. In DNA form, the CDR3 reads TGTGCCAGCAGCCCCAACAAGTGGTCCAATGAGCAGTTCTTC.

This clonotype has only a few counts. This chain uses TRBV7-6 with TRBJ2-5; TRBD2 might be the D (5 bases). The CDR3 length is 13 residues. Deletions cut 2 bases from V and 5 bases from J, with 9 bases between. Germline V gene sequence: CDR1 SGHVS, CDR2 FNYEAQ. This CDR3 is CASSLRTGETQYF. The DNA of the CDR3 is TGTGCCAGCAGCTTACGAACGGGGGAGACCCAGTACTTC.

In the case of this clonotype: This may come from a read error, since a much larger clone is one base off. The rearrangement uses TRBV6-5 and TRBJ2-3; D is uncertain. The ends were cut back, 6 bases at V and 6 bases at J, with 19 bases in the middle. The CDR3 spans 15 residues. Germline loops: CDR1 MNHEY, CDR2 SVGAGI. CDR3 DNA: TGTGCCAGCAGCCGGGCCTTTCTTGTGGGGGATACGCAGTATTTT. It translates to CASSRAFLVGDTQYF.

V and J are TRBV21-1 and TRBJ1-2; TRBD1 is taken as the D call from the table, unchecked against the DNA. TRBV21-1 is designated a pseudogene. The CDR3 has 17 amino acids. The CDR3 DNA follows: TGTGCCAGCAGCAATGCTCACTCTCCAGGGGGCGCTGAAGGCTACACCTTC. This gives the protein CASSNAHSPGGAEGYTF.

The rearrangement joins TRBV7-3 to TRBJ1-2, with D possibly matching TRBD1 (5 bases). The CDR3 has 13 amino acids. The V gene's germline CDR1 is SGHTA and CDR2 FQGTGA. V was cut by 5 bases and J by 6 bases, with 13 bases left in between. CDR3: CASSPTRGDGYTF. The CDR3 nucleotides are TGTGCCAGCAGCCCGACCCGGGGGGATGGCTACACCTTC.

This clonotype was observed a few times. The gene calls are TRBV5-1 and TRBJ2-7; D is perhaps TRBD2 (6 bases). The V end was cut by 4 bases, the J end by 2 bases, with 16 bases between. The CDR3 has 15 residues. Germline V gene lookup returns CDR1 SGHRS and CDR2 YFSETQ. The CDR3 region has the DNA TGCGCCAGCAGCCCGCTCGTGCCGGGGGCCTACGAGCAGTACTTC. Protein product: CASSPLVPGAYEQYF.

The table lists this clonotype with a few counts. The V and J genes are TRBV7-2 and TRBJ2-1; tentative D call: TRBD2 (6 bases). The CDR3 consists of 15 residues. The germline gives CDR1 SGHTA, CDR2 FQGNSA. The V gene lost 5 bases and the J gene lost 7 bases, with 18 bases spanning the gap. This CDR3 is CASSPRDGGENEQFF. Written as DNA, the CDR3 is TGTGCCAGCAGCCCCAGGGACGGGGGAGAGAATGAGCAGTTCTTC.

The V call is TRBV24-1, the J call TRBJ2-1; 7 nucleotides align to TRBD2. The J segment lost 9 bases and the V segment lost 3 bases, leaving 4 bases of the junction unmatched. This CDR3 contains 13 residues. Germline assignment: CDR1 KGHDR and CDR2 SFDVKD. The CDR3 loop is CATSDPGGSEQFF. The DNA for the CDR3 is TGTGCCACCAGTGATCCGGGGGGTAGTGAGCAGTTCTTC.

This clonotype was seen many times. The chain recombines TRBV20-1 with TRBJ1-5; tentative D call: TRBD1 (6 bases). The CDR3 covers 15 residues. CDR1 is DFQATT and CDR2 is SNEGSKA in the germline V gene (reference sequence). Trimming removed 5 bases at V and 4 bases at J, with 18 bases between. In DNA, the CDR3 is TGCAGTGCTGGACGGAGGACAGCGGGAAATCAGCCCCAGCATTTT. Protein: CSAGRRTAGNQPQHF.

This clonotype was observed at least ten times. The chain combines TRBV5-1 with TRBJ2-3; D possibly matches TRBD1 or TRBD2 (6 bases each). Germline V gene lookup returns CDR1 SGHRS and CDR2 YFSETQ. The CDR3 loop spans 15 amino acids. Trimming shortened V by 4 bases and J by 0 bases, and 12 bases separated the two germline ends. The CDR3 spells CASSLTGTSTDTQYF. For the CDR3, the DNA is TGCGCCAGCAGCCTAACAGGGACTAGCACAGATACGCAGTATTTT.

In its sample, this clonotype was seen many times. The chain combines TRBV10-3 with TRBJ1-4; D not resolved. This CDR3 is built from 14 residues. Trimming pared 3 bases from V and 8 bases from J, leaving 13 bases between. Germline V CDR1 and CDR2: ENHRY, SYGVKD. The CDR3 reads CAISDAKGEEKLFF. The DNA of the CDR3 is TGTGCCATCAGTGACGCAAAGGGAGAGGAAAAACTGTTTTTT.

This clonotype was seen only a few times. Just one base apart from a much larger clone, this may be a read error. This rearrangement joins TRBV7-2 to TRBJ2-7; 7 nucleotides agree with TRBD1. This CDR3 is built from 12 residues. Germline CDR1 and CDR2: SGHTA and FQGNSA. V trimming: 5 bases; J trimming: 6 bases; junction bases outside the gene matches: 4. CDR3 nucleotide sequence: TGTGCCAGCAGCATATACAGGGGCGAGCAGTACTTC. Its translation: CASSIYRGEQYF.

The CDR3 region is CASSSNAETQYF. The CDR3 bases are TGTGCCAGCAGTTCCAACGCTGAGACCCAGTACTTC. The J gene is TRBJ2-5, the V gene TRBV28; no definite D call. Trimming cost V 4 bases and J 5 bases, with 8 bases left between them. There are 12 residues in the CDR3. Germline V lookup: CDR1 MDHEN, CDR2 SYDVKM.

The CDR3 coding sequence is TGTGCCACCAGCAGAGATAGGGCCATCGCAGGTACGCAGTATTTT. Its translation is CATSRDRAIAGTQYF. This chain links TRBV15 with TRBJ2-3, with unresolved D. The CDR3 sequence is 15 residues long. The germline CDR1 and CDR2 sequences are LNHNV and YYDKDF (reference sequence). V lost 0 bases to trimming and J lost 8 bases, with 15 bases between them. The full variable domain, with the rest looked up from reference TRBV15 and TRBJ2-3, is DAMVIQNPRYQVTQFGKPVTLSCSQTLNHNVMYWYQQKSSQAPKLLFHYYDKDFNNEADTPDNFQSRRPNTSFCFLDIRSPGLGDTAMYLCATSRDRAIAGTQYFGPGTRLTVL.

This clonotype was found a few times. This rearrangement joins TRBV20-1 to TRBJ2-5; 9 bases fit TRBD2. V was clipped by 7 bases and J by 4 bases; unmatched bases: 10. Looked up from germline, CDR1 is DFQATT and CDR2 is SNEGSKA (reference sequence). This CDR3 has 14 amino acids. DNA for the CDR3: TGCAGTGTGTTGCCCGGGACTAGCTTAGAGACCCAGTACTTC. Protein sequence: CSVLPGTSLETQYF.

The chain employs TRBV6-1 and TRBJ2-3; 8 nucleotides align to TRBD2. This CDR3 is built from 15 residues. Germline V CDR1 and CDR2: MNHNS, SASEGT. V gave up 6 bases and J gave up 1 base; unmatched junction bases: 6. Written as DNA, the CDR3 is TGTGCCAGCAGAGAACAACTAGCGGGCACAGATACGCAGTATTTT. Protein product: CASREQLAGTDTQYF.

This clonotype was detected ten times or more. The V and J genes are TRBV6-2 or TRBV6-3 and TRBJ2-3; D gene unclear. The CDR3 runs to 13 residues. V gave up 6 bases and J gave up 2 bases, with 9 bases separating them. The germline CDR1 and CDR2 sequences are MNHEY and SVGEGT. DNA of the CDR3: TGTGCCAGCAGCGTAGCCCCCACAGATACGCAGTATTTT. Amino acids: CASSVAPTDTQYF.

In this sample, this clonotype turned up a few times. For the CDR3, the DNA is TGCGCCAGCAGCACGGTACCGGGACGGTCCTACGAGCAGTACTTC. It specifies CASSTVPGRSYEQYF. This chain joins TRBV5-1 and TRBJ2-7; D possibly uses TRBD1 or TRBD2 (5 bases each). Trimming shortened V by 4 bases and J by 1 base, and 15 bases separated the two germline ends. Germline V gene sequence: CDR1 SGHRS, CDR2 YFSETQ. The CDR3 runs to 15 residues.

This clonotype has a count of ten or more. This rearrangement joins TRBV20-1 to TRBJ2-5; tentative D call: TRBD2 (6 bases). With 3 bases removed from V and 7 bases from J, the gap between germline ends came to 15 bases. The CDR3 loop spans 13 amino acids. Germline CDR1 and CDR2: DFQATT and SNEGSKA (reference sequence). The DNA for the CDR3 is TGCAGTGCTAGCGTGGAGGGACGGGCGACCCAGTACTTC. Its translation: CSASVEGRATQYF.

The sample holds a few counts of this clonotype. The chain is built from TRBV2 and TRBJ1-2; tentatively, D is TRBD1 (6 bases). The germline V and J ends were trimmed by 5 bases and 5 bases, with 12 bases remaining between them. The CDR3 sequence is 13 residues long. Germline V gene data show CDR1 as SNHLY and CDR2 as FYNNEI. In nucleotides, the CDR3 is TGTGCCAGCAGTTTCCAGGGGAAGTATGGCTACACCTTC. Its protein product is CASSFQGKYGYTF.

In this sample, this clonotype turned up many times. V usage is TRBV6-5 and J usage is TRBJ2-1; 8 bases line up with TRBD2. CDR3 length equals 15 residues. V lost 2 bases and J lost 8; bases outside the gene matches: 8. Germline V gene lookup returns CDR1 MNHEY and CDR2 SVGAGI. The CDR3 loop reads CASSYNSGSLYEQFF. CDR3 sequence (DNA): TGTGCCAGCAGTTACAACAGCGGGAGTTTGTATGAGCAGTTCTTC.

In the case of this clonotype: Given a much more abundant clone one base away, this may be a read error. The final CDR3 position lacks the conserved phenylalanine or tryptophan, pointing to a likely read error. CDR3 loop: CASSLLAGKSNEQFC. CDR3 DNA: TGCGCCAGCAGCTTGTTAGCGGGGAAGAGCAATGAGCAGTTCTGC. The rearrangement uses TRBV5-1 and TRBJ2-1; 8 bases agree with TRBD2. J gave up 6 bases and V 1 base, and 6 bases lay outside the gene matches. The CDR3 is made up of 15 amino acids. Germline V lookup: CDR1 SGHRS, CDR2 YFSETQ.

This clonotype was recorded at least ten times. The rearrangement links TRBV20-1 to TRBJ2-7; no clear D gene. CDR1 and CDR2 from the germline V gene are DFQATT and SNEGSKA (reference sequence). V shed 0 bases and J shed 9 bases, with 15 bases lying between them. The CDR3 spans 13 residues. CDR3 nucleotide sequence: TGCAGTGCTAGAGATCCTACGGACGGTCGGCAGTACTTC. As protein: CSARDPTDGRQYF.

As concerns this clonotype: This sequence may be a read error, since a much larger clone differs from it by one base. This chain uses TRBV4-2 with TRBJ2-7; D perhaps matches TRBD1 (6 bases). The germline CDR1 and CDR2 sequences are LGHNA and YNFKEQ. CDR3 length: 18 residues. The CDR3, as DNA: TGTGCCAGCAGCCTCCATCCGCCTACAGGGCTGGGAGACTACGAGCGGTACTTC. Amino acid sequence: CASSLHPPTGLGDYERYF.

This chain uses TRBV18 with TRBJ2-1; D call uncertain. The V end lost 3 bases, the J end lost 5 bases, and 5 bases lay between the germline ends. CDR3 length: 12 residues. Germline values: CDR1 KGHSH, CDR2 LQKENI. The chain's CDR3 is CASSPRNNEQFF. In DNA, the CDR3 is TGTGCCAGCTCACCTAGGAACAATGAGCAGTTCTTC.

The table lists this clonotype with a few counts. The V and J genes are TRBV20-1 and TRBJ1-4; no definite D call. The CDR3 is made up of 16 amino acids. CDR1 and CDR2 from the germline V gene are DFQATT and SNEGSKA (reference sequence). Trimming left V 1 base short and J 0 bases short, with 12 bases between. The CDR3 sequence: CSARGGRLATNEKLFF. The DNA of the CDR3 is TGCAGTGCTAGAGGAGGCAGGCTTGCAACTAATGAAAAACTGTTTTTT.

This clonotype was seen a few times. V usage is TRBV20-1 and J usage is TRBJ2-7; 9 bases agree with TRBD1. V lost 5 bases to trimming and J lost 4 bases; unmatched junction nucleotides: 9. The CDR3 totals 14 residues. Germline lookup yields CDR1 DFQATT and CDR2 SNEGSKA (reference sequence). The CDR3 spells CSAEYGTGWYEQYF. The CDR3 coding sequence is TGCAGTGCTGAATACGGGACAGGGTGGTACGAGCAGTACTTC.